This T cell receptor (beta chain) was sequenced during a study of T cell responses to AZD1222 COVID-19 vaccine. Study findings and constraints: Donors in the cohort were predominantly white British and more often female, and clonal diversity was possibly underestimated. No day 14 peak samples; only post-peak repertoires were characterized.

Notes on this clone: Its target is not known.

Produced via immunoSEQ multiplex PCR; TCRdb's table is partial and in-frame only. Counted here are 120,000 to 150,000 clones, roughly 91% occurring once; the ten biggest clones make up 1.5% to 2%. The CDR3 totals 14 residues. V lost 3 bases and J lost 3; bases outside the gene matches: 4. Germline V gene sequence: CDR1 GTSNPN, CDR2 SVGIG (reference sequence). The rearrangement links TRBV30 to TRBJ2-1, with TRBD2 identical over 8 bases. The sequence derives from an adult in good health. This material consisted of peripheral blood, taken on day 0 of AZD1222 vaccination. CDR3 loop: CAWRGLAGYNEQFF. The CDR3 DNA reads as TGTGCCTGGAGGGGGCTAGCGGGCTACAATGAGCAGTTCTTC.